This TCR beta chain was identified in a study of cytomegalovirus exposure and HLA in healthy donors. This clone was picked up one time. What it binds is unknown. Points from the study as a whole: As was reported, the HLA-A and HLA-B alleles of most subjects were accurately predicted from TCR beta sequences. Sequencing artifact likely explains a cluster of highly shared sequence variants. Later analysis identified a missense DCLRE1C variant that was linked to TCR beta V- and J-gene trimming.

V lost 7 bases to trimming and J lost 5 bases; unmatched junction nucleotides: 9. The CDR3 loop spans 14 amino acids. Per the germline V gene, CDR1 is SEHNR and CDR2 is FQNEAQ (reference sequence). 60 Vbeta and 13 Jbeta primers were used in PCR. Here immunoSEQ multiplex PCR was the method, and the copy in TCRdb shows in-frame clones only, minus some. The sample yields roughly 180,000 clones, about four fifths seen once. This rearrangement joins TRBV7-9 to TRBJ2-7; 9 bases map to TRBD1. The sequence derives from a man aged 18-30 years in good health and CMV-seronegative. The material sequenced was PBMCs. CDR3 nucleotides: TGTGCCAGCAACCCAGGGACAGGGAGCCACGAGCAGTACTTC. This codes for CASNPGTGSHEQYF.